The present entry profiles one T cell receptor beta chain with its context. This was the immunoSEQ v3 assay. Sequencing depth was about 2 million read pairs for survey level, roughly 4.5-6.5 million for deep. Profiled with immunoSEQ multiplex PCR; TCRdb holds only in-frame clones, not every one. Found here are approximately 12,000 clones, over 70% of them singletons; the top ten hold 9.5% to 13%. With 2 bases removed from V and 2 bases from J, the gap between germline ends came to 10 bases. This CDR3 is built from 14 residues. CDR1 is GTSNPN, CDR2 SVGIG, per germline (reference sequence). The data were obtained in a study of TIL therapy for anti-PD-1-resistant metastatic lung cancer. The time point: pre-treatment sample, taken before nivolumab and TIL therapy.

This sequence originates from a person aged 30 to 80 with non-small cell lung cancer. The sample here was blood, taken at baseline. This chain joins TRBV30 and TRBJ2-4, with no clear D. This CDR3 reads CAWSRQDSKNIQYF. Here the CDR3 DNA reads TGTGCCTGGAGTAGGCAGGATTCCAAAAACATTCAGTACTTC. Combining the CDR3 with reference TRBV30 and TRBJ2-4 gives the whole variable domain SQTIHQWPATLVQPVGSPLSLECTVEGTSNPNLYWYRQAAGRGLQLLFYSVGIGQISSEVPQNLSASRPQDRQFILSSKKLLLSDSGFYLCAWSRQDSKNIQYFGAGTRLSVL.